This T cell receptor beta chain was sequenced for a study of T cell repertoires in cytomegalovirus infection. Looking at the study overall: As its CMV epitopes, the study selected recently identified HLA-C-restricted and well-studied HLA-B-restricted targets. Both a matching HLA type and CMV infection were indicated by public TCR beta signatures.

This clonotype was seen many times. What it binds is unknown. MiXCR, applied by TCRdb to the reads, yields one record per CDR3 protein. This table has 250,000 to 300,000 distinct CDR3 sequences, 20% to 25% appearing once. The germline V gene has CDR1 SGHVS and CDR2 FQNEAQ. CDR3 length: 15 residues. The ends lost 0 bases at V and 13 bases at J; junction bases unmatched: 10. The study's findings and limits: HLA-C-restricted, CMV-specific TCR beta clonotypes were dominant ex vivo. Summed frequency of public TCR beta families distinguished CMV carriers with the relevant HLA.

This clonotype was obtained from a human donor in good health (CMV status not recorded). Some clones in this sample may be carry-over from other donors' samples. V is TRBV7-8 and J is TRBJ2-1; TRBD2 matches at 9 bases. This material consisted of cultured PBMCs, taken from culture after CMV antigen stimulation. CDR3 residues: CASSLARVAGEGQFF. DNA of the CDR3: TGTGCCAGCAGCTTAGCTAGGGTAGCGGGAGAAGGACAGTTCTTC. Together with reference TRBV7-8 and TRBJ2-1, the CDR3 gives the full variable domain: GAGVSQSPRYKVAKRGQDVALRCDPISGHVSLFWYQQALGQGPEFLTYFQNEAQLDKSGLPSDRFFAERPEGSVSTLKIQRTQQEDSAVYLCASSLARVAGEGQFFGPGTRLTVL.